The subject of this entry is one T cell receptor (beta chain). A Seattle source enrolled patients during active infection and followed them longitudinally. As handled by the study authors: Cell counts per sample came from amplifying reference gene primers. Clones were sequenced by immunoSEQ multiplex PCR, and TCRdb holds only the in-frame ones, with some missing. That table gives V, J and clone size, and the DNA gave D and trimming. The sample has approximately 350,000 clones, roughly nine tenths seen once; the top ten hold around 2.8%. The record originates from a study of blood T cell repertoires in COVID-19. For the study at large: Acute-phase and convalescent COVID-19 samples originated in the United States, Italy and Spain. T cells, B-cell-depleted T cells, or PBMCs supplied cDNA or gDNA.

The length of the CDR3 is 13 residues. The V gene's germline CDR1 is LNHDA and CDR2 SQIVND (reference sequence). J gave up 2 bases and V 4 bases, and 2 bases lay outside the gene matches. Sequenced: peripheral blood. This clonotype originated in a woman aged 30 to 39 with COVID-19, enrolled during active disease. This chain links TRBV19 with TRBJ2-7, with 7 bases fitting TRBD1. The CDR3 loop is CASSRQGPYEQYF. The CDR3 region has the DNA TGTGCCAGTAGTAGACAGGGTCCCTACGAGCAGTACTTC.